This TCR beta chain was captured by sequencing in a study of cytomegalovirus exposure and HLA in healthy donors. Trimming shortened V by 6 bases and J by 7 bases, and 13 bases separated the two germline ends. The CDR3 runs 14 residues. Germline V CDR1 and CDR2: LNHDA, SQIVND (reference sequence). Whole-study findings and limits: Sequencing depth across donors, presence/absence analyses assumed, was roughly uniform. V segments that were indistinguishable, TRBV6-2 and TRBV6-3 among them, were omitted from analysis. Cytomegalovirus association was listed for 164 TCR beta chains.

It was with 60 Vbeta and 13 Jbeta primers that the PCR ran. Profiling relied on immunoSEQ multiplex PCR, and the TCRdb table lists in-frame clones only, not all of them. The top ten hold around 21% of the sample, which has tens of thousands of clones, around three quarters seen once. On this clone itself: Its specificity is unknown.

Healthy donors of bone marrow made up the group. Sequenced input: PBMCs. This clonotype was obtained from a woman aged 50 to 60 in good health and CMV-seropositive. This chain uses TRBV19 with TRBJ1-6; D possibly corresponds to TRBD1 (6 bases). In DNA, the CDR3 is TGTGCCAGTAGCCGGGACAAAGGGAATTCACCCCTCCACTTT. This sequence encodes CASSRDKGNSPLHF.